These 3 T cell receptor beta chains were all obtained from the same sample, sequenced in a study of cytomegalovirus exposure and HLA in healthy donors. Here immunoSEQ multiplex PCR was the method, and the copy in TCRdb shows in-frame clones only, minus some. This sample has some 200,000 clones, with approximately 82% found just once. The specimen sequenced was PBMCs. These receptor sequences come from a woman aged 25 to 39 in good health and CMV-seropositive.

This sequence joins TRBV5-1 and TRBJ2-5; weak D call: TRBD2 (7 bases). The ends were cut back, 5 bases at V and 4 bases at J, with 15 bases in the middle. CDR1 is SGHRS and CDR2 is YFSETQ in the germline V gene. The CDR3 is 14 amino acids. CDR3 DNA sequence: TGCGCCAGCAGACCTGGAGGGGGGGGAGAGACCCAGTACTTC. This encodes CASRPGGGGETQYF.

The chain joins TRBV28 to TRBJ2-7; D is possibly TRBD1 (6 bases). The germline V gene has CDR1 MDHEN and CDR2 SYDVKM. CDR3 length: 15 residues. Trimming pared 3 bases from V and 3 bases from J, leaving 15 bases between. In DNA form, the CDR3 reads TGTGCCAGCAGTTTGGTCGCAGGGGTGCGCTACGAGCAGTACTTC. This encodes CASSLVAGVRYEQYF. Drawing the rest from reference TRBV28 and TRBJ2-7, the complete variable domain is DVKVTQSSRYLVKRTGEKVFLECVQDMDHENMFWYRQDPGLGLRLIYFSYDVKMKEKGDIPEGYSVSREKKERFSLILESASTNQTSMYLCASSLVAGVRYEQYFGPGTRLTVT.

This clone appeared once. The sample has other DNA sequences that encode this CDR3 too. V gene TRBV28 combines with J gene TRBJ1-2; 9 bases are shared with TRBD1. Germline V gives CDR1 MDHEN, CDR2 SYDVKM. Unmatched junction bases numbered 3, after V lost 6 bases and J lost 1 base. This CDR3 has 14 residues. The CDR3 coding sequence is TGTGCCAGCAGGAGGACAGGGGTTAACTATGGCTACACCTTC. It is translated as CASRRTGVNYGYTF.